The entry that follows covers one T cell receptor beta chain sequence. Its antigen remains unknown. Primers: 60 Vbeta forward and 13 Jbeta reverse. Profiled with immunoSEQ multiplex PCR; TCRdb holds only in-frame clones, not every one. This listing includes roughly 41,000 clones. Germline V CDR1 and CDR2: MGHDK, SYGVNS. CDR3 length: 14 residues. Trimming removed 3 bases at V and 1 base at J, with 9 bases between. The sample belongs to a study of cytomegalovirus exposure and HLA in healthy donors. General observations from the study: There were some V segments, including TRBV6-2 and TRBV6-3, excluded as indistinguishable. A link between a missense DCLRE1C variant and TCR beta V- and J-gene trimming emerged from a later analysis.

The V and J genes are TRBV25-1 and TRBJ1-1; a possible D gene is TRBD1 (5 bases). The TCR originated in a woman aged 40-49 years in good health and CMV-seronegative. Sequencing input: PBMCs. As DNA, the CDR3 is TGTGCCAGCAGTGACCGACAGAGGAACACTGAAGCTTTCTTT. Translated: CASSDRQRNTEAFF.